The 7 T cell receptor beta chains presented below share a single source sample, sequenced in a study of blood T cell repertoires in COVID-19. The method was immunoSEQ multiplex PCR; TCRdb's version includes in-frame clones alone and lacks a portion of them. The sample carries 250,000 to 350,000 clones, approximately 89% recorded once. The sequencing input was peripheral blood. The receptors originated from a woman in her 50s who had recovered from COVID-19.

Note on this clone: The same CDR3 arises from other DNA sequences in this sample as well. This chain connects TRBV28 to TRBJ1-5, with D uncertain. CDR3 length: 12 residues. V lost 6 bases and J lost 4, with 7 bases in between. From germline, CDR1 is MDHEN and CDR2 SYDVKM. The CDR3 coding sequence is TGTGCCAGCAGCGCGGGAAATCAGCCCCAGCATTTT. This translates into CASSAGNQPQHF.

This chain connects TRBV29-1 to TRBJ2-5; 9 positions match TRBD1. This CDR3 spans 17 amino acids. From germline, CDR1 is SQVTM and CDR2 ANQGSEA. J was trimmed by 6 bases and V by 5 bases; bases with no gene match: 19. The CDR3: CSVTEAGTGFWAKTQYF. CDR3 nucleotides: TGCAGCGTTACCGAGGCGGGGACAGGGTTTTGGGCCAAGACCCAGTACTTC.

DNA for the CDR3: TGTGCCAGCAGCCGACTAGCGGGAGGGCCTATAACAGATACGCAGTATTTT. Protein sequence: CASSRLAGGPITDTQYF. This chain uses TRBV7-3 with TRBJ2-3, with 14 bases matching TRBD2. CDR1 is SGHTA and CDR2 is FQGTGA in the germline V gene. The J segment lost 3 bases and the V segment lost 5 bases, leaving 7 bases of the junction unmatched. CDR3 length equals 17 residues.

The chain couples TRBV7-2 to TRBJ2-7; TRBD2 agrees at 12 bases. The junction had 14 bases not matched to a gene; V was cut back by 5 bases and J by 0 bases. CDR3 length: 19 amino acids. Per the germline V gene, CDR1 is SGHTA and CDR2 is FQGNSA. The CDR3 DNA sequence: TGTGCCAGCAGCAGGGGACTGACTAGCGGGGGCGCCCCCTCCTACGAGCAGTACTTC. Protein product: CASSRGLTSGGAPSYEQYF.

The V and J genes are TRBV7-6 and TRBJ1-4; TRBD1 aligns across 8 bases. CDR1 and CDR2 from the germline V gene are SGHVS and FNYEAQ. After removal of 3 bases from V and 10 bases from J, the junction contained 7 bases not matched to a gene. The CDR3 loop spans 14 amino acids. The DNA for the CDR3 is TGTGCCAGCAGCTTCCGGGACAGGTCGACAAAACTGTTTTTT. It yields the protein CASSFRDRSTKLFF.

The genes are TRBV6-1 and TRBJ2-2; 8 bases are a match to TRBD2. Germline CDR1 reads MNHNS; CDR2 reads SASEGT. The trim removed 2 bases at V and 5 bases at J, leaving 4 bases unmatched. The CDR3 is 15 amino acids. The CDR3 region is CASSERGGRTGELFF. In nucleotides, the CDR3 is TGTGCCAGCAGTGAACGGGGGGGCCGTACCGGGGAGCTGTTTTTT.

This sequence joins TRBV19 and TRBJ2-2; 11 positions agree with TRBD2. After removal of 7 bases from V and 7 bases from J, the junction contained 5 bases not matched to a gene. The CDR3 is 14 residues long. Germline CDR1 LNHDA, CDR2 SQIVND (reference sequence). DNA of the CDR3: TGTGCCAGTATGACTAGCGGGACAGTCGGGGAGCTGTTTTTT. Translated, it gives CASMTSGTVGELFF.